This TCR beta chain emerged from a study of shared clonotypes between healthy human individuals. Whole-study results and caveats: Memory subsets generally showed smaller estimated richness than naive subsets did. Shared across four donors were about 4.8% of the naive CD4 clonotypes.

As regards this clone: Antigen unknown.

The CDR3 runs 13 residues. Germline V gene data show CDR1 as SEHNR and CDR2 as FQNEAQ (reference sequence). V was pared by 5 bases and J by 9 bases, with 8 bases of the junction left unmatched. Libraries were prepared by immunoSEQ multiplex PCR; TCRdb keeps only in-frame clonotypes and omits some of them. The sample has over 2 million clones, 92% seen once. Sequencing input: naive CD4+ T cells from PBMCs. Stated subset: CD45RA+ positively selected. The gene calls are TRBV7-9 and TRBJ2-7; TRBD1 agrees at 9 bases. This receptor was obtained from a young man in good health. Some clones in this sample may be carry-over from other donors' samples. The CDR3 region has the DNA TGTGCCAGCAGCCTAAACAGGGGGCAGGCGCAGTACTTC. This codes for CASSLNRGQAQYF.